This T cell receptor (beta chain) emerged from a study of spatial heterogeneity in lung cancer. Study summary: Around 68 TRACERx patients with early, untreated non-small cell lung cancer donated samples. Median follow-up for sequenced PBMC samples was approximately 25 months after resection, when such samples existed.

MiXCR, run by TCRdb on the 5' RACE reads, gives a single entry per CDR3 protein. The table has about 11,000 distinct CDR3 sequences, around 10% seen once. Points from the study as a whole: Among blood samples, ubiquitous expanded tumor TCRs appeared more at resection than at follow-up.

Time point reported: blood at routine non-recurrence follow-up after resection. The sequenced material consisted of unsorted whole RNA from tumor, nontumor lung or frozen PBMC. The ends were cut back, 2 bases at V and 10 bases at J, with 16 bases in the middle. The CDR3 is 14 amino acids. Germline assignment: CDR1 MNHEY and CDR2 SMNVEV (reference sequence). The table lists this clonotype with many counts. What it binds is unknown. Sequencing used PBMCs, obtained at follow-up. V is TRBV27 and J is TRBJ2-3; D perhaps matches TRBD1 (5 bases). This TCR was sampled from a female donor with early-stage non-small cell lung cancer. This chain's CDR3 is CASSLAVPRDAQYF. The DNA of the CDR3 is TGTGCCAGCAGTTTAGCTGTACCCAGGGATGCGCAGTATTTT.